This T cell receptor (beta chain) is from a study of T cell responses to AZD1222 COVID-19 vaccine. Broader study findings: Reports say nearly half of spike-specific TCRs go after unmutated variant regions. Repertoire sampling was restricted to post-peak T cell response timepoints. Only a handful of people who got AZD1222 tested seropositive at baseline.

Notes on this clone: What it recognizes is unknown.

Pooling was applied to second doses at about 4 or about 12 weeks. Profiling relied on immunoSEQ multiplex PCR, and the TCRdb table lists in-frame clones only, not all of them. Among about 46,000 clones listed, 85% to 90% were seen once. The sequencing here drew on peripheral blood, taken 28 days after the second AZD1222 dose. This sequence originates from an adult who received the AZD1222 COVID-19 vaccine.

The DNA for the CDR3 is TGTGCCAGCAGCTTATTGGCAGGGAACACTGAAGCTTTCTTT. This sequence encodes CASSLLAGNTEAFF. The chain recombines TRBV5-6 with TRBJ1-1; D call uncertain. Per the germline V gene, CDR1 is SGHDT and CDR2 is YYEEEE. V gave up 2 bases and J gave up 1 base, with 9 bases separating them. This CDR3 contains 14 residues.